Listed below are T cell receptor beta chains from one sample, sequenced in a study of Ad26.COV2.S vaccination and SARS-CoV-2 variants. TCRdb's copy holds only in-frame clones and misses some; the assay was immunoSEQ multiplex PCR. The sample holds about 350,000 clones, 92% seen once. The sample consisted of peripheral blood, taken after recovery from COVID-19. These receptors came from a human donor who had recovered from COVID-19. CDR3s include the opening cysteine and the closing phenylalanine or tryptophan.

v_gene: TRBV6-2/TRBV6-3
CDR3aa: CASSSRTGQGNQPQHF

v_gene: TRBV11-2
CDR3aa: CASSSKVAGDNTGELFF

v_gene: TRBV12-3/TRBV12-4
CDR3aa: CASSPDRSYGYTF

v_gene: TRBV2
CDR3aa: CASSVGLNQVSSRQPQHF

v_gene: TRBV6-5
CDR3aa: CASRTDGGQPQHF

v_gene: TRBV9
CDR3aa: CASSTRDVFSGNTIYF

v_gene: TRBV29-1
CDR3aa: CSVEDRGRSYNEQFF

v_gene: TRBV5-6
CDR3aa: CASSSLTSGIDTQYF

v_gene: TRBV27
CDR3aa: CATLHGDEQYF

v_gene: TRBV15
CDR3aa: CATSSSGQGVLGTEAFF

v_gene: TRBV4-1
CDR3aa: CASSQPPAGYQPQHF

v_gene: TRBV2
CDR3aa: CASSEQGSTGELFF

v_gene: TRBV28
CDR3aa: CASSSGTGFNEKLFF

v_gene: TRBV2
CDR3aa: CASSRLAGGSVYNEQFF

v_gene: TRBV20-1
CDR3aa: CSASVGVLEQYF

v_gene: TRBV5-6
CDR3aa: CASSLGPDTEAFF

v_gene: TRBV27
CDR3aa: CASSWKFTGELFF

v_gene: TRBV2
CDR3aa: CASSNNEQFF

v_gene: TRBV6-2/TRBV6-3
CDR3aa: CASSYARGGSPLHF

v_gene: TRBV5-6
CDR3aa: CASSPLPQGLGTEAFF

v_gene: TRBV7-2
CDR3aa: CASSFFGDTEAFF

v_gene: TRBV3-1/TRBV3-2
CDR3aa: CASSQEGAGQPQHF

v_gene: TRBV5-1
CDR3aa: CASSPDTSQGGYTF

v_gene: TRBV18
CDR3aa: CASSPPGEPLHF

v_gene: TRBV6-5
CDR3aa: CASSYFRLGGGYTF

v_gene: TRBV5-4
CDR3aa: CASSLGQAIYEQYF

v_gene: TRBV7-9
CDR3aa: CASSSKELFF

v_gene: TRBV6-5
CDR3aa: CASSYRTVAMNTEAFF

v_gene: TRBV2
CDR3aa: CASSETGPYTEAFF

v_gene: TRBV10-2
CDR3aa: CASTEAGRGSSYEQYF

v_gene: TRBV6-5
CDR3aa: CASSYTRNRVYEQYF

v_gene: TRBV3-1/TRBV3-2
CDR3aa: CASSQGGTGELFF

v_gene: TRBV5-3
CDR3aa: CARSSPGRYRDEQYF

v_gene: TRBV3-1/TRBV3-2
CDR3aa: CASSQDGISGNTIYF

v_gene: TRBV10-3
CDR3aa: CAISETGRGKETQYF

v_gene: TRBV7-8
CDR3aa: CASSPSRTQFNYGYTF

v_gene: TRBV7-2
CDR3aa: CASSLLALNYGYTF

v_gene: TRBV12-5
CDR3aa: CASGLAAIEGYTF

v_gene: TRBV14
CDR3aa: CASSQDWGLIQFF

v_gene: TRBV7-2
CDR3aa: CASSAKGGWPEAFF

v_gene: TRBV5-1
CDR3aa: CASSLARLAGGRSSYEQYF

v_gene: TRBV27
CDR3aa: CASSSDGGRPGELFF

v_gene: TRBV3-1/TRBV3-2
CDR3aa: CASSLTSGGGGNEQFF

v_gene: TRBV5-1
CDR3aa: CASSTGGARTEAFF

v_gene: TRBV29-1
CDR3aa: CSVRDRLNTGELFF

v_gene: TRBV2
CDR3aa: CASTEQVPLLNTEAFF

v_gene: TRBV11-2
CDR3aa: CASSRTPQVSGNTIYF

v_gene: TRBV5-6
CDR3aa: CASSQQGIRETQYF

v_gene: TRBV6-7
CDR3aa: CASSYSGMHYGYTF

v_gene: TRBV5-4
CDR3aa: CASGFGHLNTEAFF

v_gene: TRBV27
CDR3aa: CASSPDRYSNQPQHF

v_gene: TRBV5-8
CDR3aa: CASSLSLQGDEKLFF